This is a list of T cell receptor beta chains from one sample in a study of early T cells in non-severe SARS-CoV-2 infection. Each CDR3 protein is one row after TCRdb ran MiXCR on the 5' RACE reads. Of roughly 45,000 distinct CDR3 sequences listed, 12% are singletons. The sample comprised whole blood. The origin of the receptors is an adult who was a healthcare worker with PCR-confirmed SARS-CoV-2 infection or an uninfected control (not recorded which). Each CDR3 is given with its conserved first and last residue. A D gene is named only where the DNA matches it firmly. Only part of the rows carry a size: once, few, many, or a class if the clone is expanded.

clone size	V gene	D gene	J gene	CDR3 DNA	CDR3 protein
many	TRBV12-3/TRBV12-4	TRBD2	TRBJ2-3	TGTGCCAGCAGTTTAAGCGGGGGCTTGACAGATACGCAGTATTTT	CASSLSGGLTDTQYF
few	TRBV19	TRBD1	TRBJ2-7	TGTGCCAGTACCCCTAGGGGAGGACAGGGGACCTACGAGCAGTACTTC	CASTPRGGQGTYEQYF
few	TRBV7-8	TRBD1	TRBJ2-5	TGTGCCAGCAGCCGCGACAGGGGAGGAGAGACCCAGTACTTC	CASSRDRGGETQYF
few	TRBV10-1	.	TRBJ1-2	TGCGCCAGCAGTCCTTGGAAGGGACATGGCTACACCTTC	CASSPWKGHGYTF
few	TRBV5-1	.	TRBJ2-7	TGCGCCAGCAGCTCCGGTATAGACTACGAGCAGTACTTC	CASSSGIDYEQYF
.	TRBV18	.	TRBJ1-1	TGTGCCAGCTCAGCGGGACTTACTGAAGCTTTCTTT	CASSAGLTEAFF
.	TRBV28	TRBD1	TRBJ2-3	TGTGCCAGCAGTTTGTCAGGGGGTAGTAGCACAGATACGCAGTATTTT	CASSLSGGSSTDTQYF
.	TRBV27	.	TRBJ2-7	TGTGCCAGCAGTCCCCCAGCGGGCGAGCAGTACTTC	CASSPPAGEQYF
many	TRBV24-1	.	TRBJ1-2	TGTGCCACCGGGGGCGGCATCTATGGCTACACCTTC	CATGGGIYGYTF
many	TRBV7-9	.	TRBJ2-1	TGTGCCAGCAGCTTCGGGGGAGCCGCGGAGCAGTTCTTC	CASSFGGAAEQFF
.	TRBV24-1	.	TRBJ2-3	TGTGCCACCAGTGATTTGGACAACACAGATACGCAGTATTTT	CATSDLDNTDTQYF
few	TRBV5-4	.	TRBJ1-1	TGTGCCAGCAGCTTGGGGGGGCAGCGAGACACTGAAGCTTTCTTT	CASSLGGQRDTEAFF
many	TRBV7-2	.	TRBJ2-2	TGTGCCAGCAGCTCGACGGGACGGTTTTTT	CASSSTGRFF
many	TRBV4-3	.	TRBJ1-4	TGCGCCAGCAGCCAAGAAGGTGGCGAAAAACTGTTTTTT	CASSQEGGEKLFF
.	TRBV4-1	.	TRBJ1-3	TGCGCCAGCAGCCAAGTCCCAGACTCTGAAAACACCATATATTTT	CASSQVPDSENTIYF
many	TRBV7-8	.	TRBJ2-5	TGTGCCAGCAGCTTAAGGCCCAGCGTCAACTGGGAGACCCAGTACTTC	CASSLRPSVNWETQYF
many	TRBV24-1	.	TRBJ2-5	TGTGCCACCAGTGAATCGACGGACAGCTTACCCCAAGAGACCCAGTACTTC	CATSESTDSLPQETQYF
few	TRBV11-2	.	TRBJ1-1	TGTGCCAGCAGCTTAGGTGGACAGAACACTGAAGCTTTCTTT	CASSLGGQNTEAFF
few	TRBV28	.	TRBJ1-3	TGTGCCAGCAGTTCCACTTTCCCAGGGATCGGGACCATATATTTT	CASSSTFPGIGTIYF
.	TRBV7-9	.	TRBJ2-1	TGTGCCAGCAGCCCGATCGAAGGGGGAGACTACAATGAGCAGTTCTTC	CASSPIEGGDYNEQFF
.	TRBV24-1	TRBD2	TRBJ2-2	TGTGCCACCAGTGATTGGCGGCAGCGGGGGACCGGGGAGCTGTTTTTT	CATSDWRQRGTGELFF
.	TRBV9	TRBD2	TRBJ2-2	TGTGCCAGCAGCCCCAAACTAGCGGGAGACCCCGGGCTGTTTTTT	CASSPKLAGDPGLFF